These 27 T cell receptor beta chains were all obtained from the same sample, sequenced in a study of cytomegalovirus exposure and HLA in healthy donors (dated by TCRdb to about 2017). Library method: the immunoSEQ multiplex PCR assay. A mixture of 60 forward primers for TCR Vbeta segments and 13 reverse primers for TCR Jbeta segments was used in the multiplex PCR. TCRdb carries this immuneACCESS record with in-frame sequences only. Its versions omit some clonotypes, under half of them owing to an unresolved V gene in the studies checked, with the rest unexplained. The sample contains 110,000 or so clones, around 76% of them found a single time. The ten largest clones capture roughly a sixth of the sample. The sample taken for sequencing was PBMCs. The receptor set was obtained from a man aged 45-65 years in good health and CMV-seropositive.

This clone was counted once. The rearrangement uses TRBV11-2 and TRBJ2-6, with unresolved D. The germline V gene encodes CDR1 SGHAT and CDR2 FQNNGV. The CDR3 sequence is 14 residues long. The V and J ends lost 7 bases and 1 base respectively, with 8 bases between them. The CDR3 loop is CASTDNSGANVLTF. Here the CDR3 DNA reads TGTGCCAGCACCGACAATTCTGGGGCCAACGTCCTGACTTTC.

This chain connects TRBV7-2 to TRBJ2-5; 7 bases align to TRBD1. The CDR3 sequence is 14 residues long. V was pared by 6 bases and J by 2 bases, with 6 bases of the junction left unmatched. The germline V gene has CDR1 SGHTA and CDR2 FQGNSA. This CDR3 is CASRSGTAQETQYF. The CDR3 DNA reads TGTGCCAGCAGGTCCGGGACAGCACAAGAGACCCAGTACTTC.

This chain links TRBV5-6 with TRBJ2-5, with 7 bases aligning to TRBD1. CDR1 and CDR2 (germline): SGHDT, YYEEEE. The length of the CDR3 is 15 residues. Trimming took 3 bases from V and 2 from J; bases not matched to a gene: 7. The CDR3 DNA sequence: TGTGCCAGCAGCTCGGCCGGGACAGAGCAAGAGACCCAGTACTTC. Translation gives CASSSAGTEQETQYF.

The gene calls are TRBV7-9 and TRBJ2-3; no clear D gene. V shed 5 bases and J shed 2 bases, with 5 bases lying between them. Germline CDR1 SEHNR, CDR2 FQNEAQ (reference sequence). This CDR3 has 12 amino acids. The CDR3: CASSPDTDTQYF. In nucleotides, the CDR3 is TGTGCCAGCAGCCCAGACACAGATACGCAGTATTTT. The variable domain in full, with the rest retrieved from reference TRBV7-9 and TRBJ2-3, is DTGVSQNPRHKITKRGQNVTFRCDPISEHNRLYWYRQTLGQGPEFLTYFQNEAQLEKSRLLSDRFSAERPKGSFSTLEIQRTEQGDSAMYLCASSPDTDTQYFGPGTRLTVL.

J is TRBJ1-1 and V is TRBV29-1; unclear D gene. Trimming removed 7 bases at V and 5 bases at J, with 20 bases between. Germline CDR1 SQVTM, CDR2 ANQGSEA. This CDR3 contains 14 residues. CDR3 nucleotides: TGCAGCGGGGGTTATACGGGAGGGTGGACTGAAGCTTTCTTT. Amino acids: CSGGYTGGWTEAFF. Together with reference TRBV29-1 and TRBJ1-1, the CDR3 gives the full variable domain: SAVISQKPSRDICQRGTSLTIQCQVDSQVTMMFWYRQQPGQSLTLIATANQGSEATYESGFVIDKFPISRPNLTFSTLTVSNMSPEDSSIYLCSGGYTGGWTEAFFGQGTRLTVV.

This chain connects TRBV9 to TRBJ2-5, with D tentatively TRBD1 (5 bases). V was clipped by 4 bases and J by 1 base, with 11 bases between them. Germline V gene data show CDR1 as SGDLS and CDR2 as YYNGEE. The CDR3 covers 14 residues. This chain's CDR3 is CASSTSGFQETQYF. The CDR3 DNA sequence: TGTGCCAGCAGCACCTCAGGGTTCCAAGAGACCCAGTACTTC.

The chain carries TRBV5-8 and TRBJ2-6; D unclear. This CDR3 is 17 amino acids long. Germline-derived CDR1 and CDR2 are SGHTS and YDEGEE. V lost 1 base and J 0 bases, leaving 11 bases between the germline ends. The CDR3 spells CASSLLKISSGANVLTF. DNA for the CDR3: TGTGCCAGCAGCTTGCTAAAAATTAGCTCTGGGGCCAACGTCCTGACTTTC. Together with reference TRBV5-8 and TRBJ2-6, the CDR3 gives the full variable domain: EAGVTQSPTHLIKTRGQQATLRCSPISGHTSVYWYQQALGLGLQFLLWYDEGEERNRGNFPPRFSGRQFPNYSSELNVNALELEDSALYLCASSLLKISSGANVLTFGAGSRLTVL.

The chain uses TRBV5-6 and TRBJ2-3; D might be TRBD2 (5 bases). The CDR3 contains 14 residues. Germline CDR1 and CDR2: SGHDT and YYEEEE. V lost 1 base and J 10 bases, leaving 16 bases between the germline ends. This CDR3 reads CASSLRTAPRAQYF. CDR3 in DNA: TGTGCCAGCAGCTTGAGGACGGCCCCGAGGGCGCAGTATTTT.

CDR3 DNA sequence: TGTGCCAGCCGGGACACCCCATCCTACAATGAGCAGTTCTTC. It yields the protein CASRDTPSYNEQFF. V and J are TRBV19 and TRBJ2-1; tentative D call: TRBD1 (6 bases). The germline V and J ends were trimmed by 9 bases and 1 base, with 13 bases remaining between them. This CDR3 region has 14 residues. The germline V gene encodes CDR1 LNHDA and CDR2 SQIVND (reference sequence).

V is TRBV4-1 and J is TRBJ2-1, with no clear D. The germline V and J ends were trimmed by 3 bases and 11 bases, with 14 bases remaining between them. Germline values: CDR1 MGHRA, CDR2 YSYEKL. CDR3 length: 13 residues. DNA for the CDR3: TGCGCCAGCAGCCAGGAGAGTCTTACCAAGCAGTTCTTC. It translates to CASSQESLTKQFF.

The chain employs TRBV5-5 and TRBJ2-3, with TRBD2 matching 8 bases. The trim removed 4 bases at V and 5 bases at J, leaving 9 bases unmatched. The CDR3 covers 15 residues. Germline V lookup: CDR1 SGHKS, CDR2 YYEKEE (reference sequence). The CDR3 nucleotides are TGTGCCAGCAGCGCTCTTAGCGGGGTTAAAGATACGCAGTATTTT. Encoded protein: CASSALSGVKDTQYF.

V usage is TRBV27 and J usage is TRBJ2-7; 7 nucleotides line up with TRBD2. This CDR3 comprises 14 residues. With 2 bases clipped from V and 4 bases from J, the junction kept 5 bases outside the gene matches. Germline values: CDR1 MNHEY, CDR2 SMNVEV (reference sequence). CDR3 protein: CASSLKASGYEQYF. The CDR3 coding sequence is TGTGCCAGCAGTTTAAAGGCTAGCGGATACGAGCAGTACTTC.

J is TRBJ2-1 and V is TRBV4-1, with D possibly TRBD2 on 6 matching bases. The CDR3 is 17 amino acids. CDR1 MGHRA and CDR2 YSYEKL come from the germline V gene. V gave up 2 bases and J gave up 4 bases, with 18 bases separating them. The CDR3 reads CASSQTRTGVPYNEQFF. DNA for the CDR3: TGCGCCAGCAGCCAAACACGTACGGGGGTCCCTTACAATGAGCAGTTCTTC.

V is TRBV27 and J is TRBJ1-2; 8 bases map to TRBD1. The germline gives CDR1 MNHEY, CDR2 SMNVEV (reference sequence). The CDR3 contains 14 residues. Germline trimming cut 6 bases from V and 0 bases from J; bases unmatched to any gene: 3. The CDR3 here is CASRRTGTNYGYTF. CDR3 nucleotide sequence: TGTGCCAGCAGGCGGACAGGGACTAACTATGGCTACACCTTC.

The chain is built from TRBV5-1 and TRBJ2-7, with 7 bases that match TRBD2. The germline V gene encodes CDR1 SGHRS and CDR2 YFSETQ. The V and J ends lost 3 bases and 3 bases, in that order; junction bases with no gene match: 9. This CDR3 spans 15 amino acids. Here the CDR3 reads CASSSLRLAVYEQYF. CDR3 nucleotides: TGCGCCAGCAGCTCGCTACGACTAGCAGTCTACGAGCAGTACTTC.

The V call is TRBV5-4, the J call TRBJ1-1; maybe TRBD1 (6 bases). V shed 4 bases and J shed 7 bases, with 20 bases lying between them. Germline assignment: CDR1 SGHNT and CDR2 YYREEE (reference sequence). There are 15 residues in the CDR3. This CDR3 reads CASSGGTGLSDEAFF. In nucleotides, the CDR3 is TGTGCCAGCAGCGGCGGAACAGGGTTATCCGATGAAGCTTTCTTT.

The genes are TRBV6-5 and TRBJ2-5, with 7 bases fitting TRBD1. V gave up 2 bases and J gave up 6 bases; unmatched junction bases: 3. CDR3 length equals 13 residues. Germline V CDR1 and CDR2: MNHEY, SVGAGI. The CDR3, as DNA: TGTGCCAGCAGTTACAGGGGGCTGAAGACCCAGTACTTC. This encodes CASSYRGLKTQYF.

This clone was picked up a small number of times. The genes are TRBV7-8 and TRBJ2-2; 13 positions match TRBD2. V trimming: 5 bases; J trimming: 0 bases; junction bases outside the gene matches: 9. Germline CDR1 is SGHVS and CDR2 is FQNEAQ. The length of the CDR3 is 19 residues. CDR3 residues: CASSARTSGGDTNTGELFF. The CDR3 nucleotides are TGTGCCAGCAGCGCCCGGACTAGCGGGGGCGACACGAACACCGGGGAGCTGTTTTTT.

The chain joins TRBV15 to TRBJ2-7, with a possible D match to TRBD1 (5 bases). Germline V gives CDR1 LNHNV, CDR2 YYDKDF (reference sequence). The V end lost 3 bases, the J end lost 3 bases, and 9 bases lay between the germline ends. CDR3 length: 13 residues. The CDR3, as DNA: TGTGCCACCAGCAGGGACACCAGCTACGAGCAGTACTTC. It is translated as CATSRDTSYEQYF.

The chain joins TRBV11-2 to TRBJ2-5; 9 positions match TRBD2. CDR3 length: 15 amino acids. The V gene end was trimmed by 2 bases and the J gene end by 11 bases; junction bases not matched to a gene: 12. The germline V gene encodes CDR1 SGHAT and CDR2 FQNNGV. CDR3 in DNA: TGTGCCAGCAGCTTAATGGCGGGAGGGCCGTATGAGCAGTACTTC. Residues: CASSLMAGGPYEQYF.

The V and J genes are TRBV27 and TRBJ2-7, with 12 bases aligning to TRBD1. Germline CDR1 and CDR2: MNHEY and SMNVEV (reference sequence). CDR3 size: 17 residues. Trimming removed 5 bases from V and 5 bases from J; junction bases left unmatched: 13. The CDR3, as DNA: TGTGCCAGCAGTATGCCTCCCGGGACAGGGGGCTACCACGAGCAGTACTTC. This gives the protein CASSMPPGTGGYHEQYF.

There are a few counts of this clone. The CDR3 sequence is CASSQDNRENTEAFF. The CDR3 DNA sequence: TGCGCCAGCAGCCAAGATAACAGGGAGAACACTGAAGCTTTCTTT. The gene calls are TRBV4-3 and TRBJ1-1; TRBD1 is a possible D gene (6 bases). Germline values: CDR1 LGHNA, CDR2 YSLEER. V lost 0 bases and J 1 base, leaving 9 bases between the germline ends. This CDR3 has 15 amino acids.

V is TRBV7-6 and J is TRBJ2-1; 9 bases fit TRBD2. The CDR3 loop spans 15 amino acids. V was clipped by 5 bases and J by 9 bases; unmatched bases: 11. Germline V gene lookup returns CDR1 SGHVS and CDR2 FNYEAQ. The CDR3: CASSLWRGLASEQFF. As DNA, the CDR3 is TGTGCCAGCAGCCTATGGAGGGGACTAGCTTCTGAGCAGTTCTTC.

The chain is built from TRBV18 and TRBJ1-4; the match to TRBD1 covers 9 bases. The CDR3 has 15 residues. V was pared by 4 bases and J by 6 bases, with 6 bases of the junction left unmatched. CDR1 KGHSH and CDR2 LQKENI come from the germline V gene. CDR3 amino acids: CASSLLRDRDEKLFF. Written as DNA, the CDR3 is TGTGCCAGCTCACTTCTCCGGGACAGGGATGAAAAACTGTTTTTT.

The V and J genes are TRBV11-3 and TRBJ2-3, with D possibly TRBD2 on 6 matching bases. The CDR3 contains 15 residues. CDR1 and CDR2 (germline): SGHNT, YENEEA. Trimming removed 7 bases at V and 0 bases at J, with 14 bases between. CDR3 protein: CASNLATASTDTQYF. CDR3 bases: TGTGCCAGCAACCTAGCGACCGCTAGCACAGATACGCAGTATTTT.

The chain joins TRBV19 to TRBJ2-7; D is possibly TRBD1 (6 bases). The V end lost 7 bases, the J end lost 6 bases, and 16 bases lay between the germline ends. Germline CDR1 reads LNHDA; CDR2 reads SQIVND (reference sequence). The CDR3 length is 13 residues. The CDR3 coding sequence is TGTGCCAGTATAGGGGGACCCGGCCGCGAGCAGTACTTC. Encoded protein: CASIGGPGREQYF.

This clone has more than one count but fewer than ten. CDR3 nucleotides: TGTGCCAGCAGCTTGCAGGGAACTAATGAAAAACTGTTTTTT. This translates into CASSLQGTNEKLFF. V usage is TRBV5-6 and J usage is TRBJ1-4; a weak D match, TRBD1 (5 bases). CDR3 length: 14 residues. Germline V gene sequence: CDR1 SGHDT, CDR2 YYEEEE. Deletions cut 1 base from V and 1 base from J, with 5 bases between.